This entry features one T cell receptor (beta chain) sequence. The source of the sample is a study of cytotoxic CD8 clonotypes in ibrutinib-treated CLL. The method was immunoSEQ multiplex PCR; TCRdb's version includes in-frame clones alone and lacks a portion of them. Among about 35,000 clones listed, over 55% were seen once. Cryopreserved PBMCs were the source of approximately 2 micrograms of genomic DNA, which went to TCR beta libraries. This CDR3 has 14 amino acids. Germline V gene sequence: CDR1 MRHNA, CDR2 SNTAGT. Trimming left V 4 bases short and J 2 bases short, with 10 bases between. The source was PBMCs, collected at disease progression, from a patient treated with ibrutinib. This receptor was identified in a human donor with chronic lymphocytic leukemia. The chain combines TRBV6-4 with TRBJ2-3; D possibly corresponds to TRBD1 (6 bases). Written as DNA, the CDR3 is TGTGCCAGCAGTGCGAGACAGGACACAGATACGCAGTATTTT. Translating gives CASSARQDTDTQYF.